Below are 20 T cell receptor beta chains sequenced from a single sample in a study of blood T cell repertoires in COVID-19. Produced via immunoSEQ multiplex PCR; TCRdb's table is partial and in-frame only. The sample lists fewer than 200,000 clones, more than 70% occurring once. Sequenced material: peripheral blood. The receptors were gathered from a woman aged 60-75 years with acute or convalescent COVID-19.

In nucleotides, the CDR3 is TGTGCCAGCAGCCAACAGGGAGTCTCCAATGAGCAGTTCTTC. It encodes CASSQQGVSNEQFF. This chain connects TRBV5-4 to TRBJ2-1; D is perhaps TRBD1 (6 bases). CDR1 SGHNT and CDR2 YYREEE come from the germline V gene (reference sequence). Trimming shortened V by 4 bases and J by 6 bases, and 14 bases separated the two germline ends. The CDR3 contains 14 residues.

The J gene is TRBJ1-2, the V gene TRBV30; unclear D gene. Germline CDR1 and CDR2: GTSNPN and SVGIG (reference sequence). The CDR3 is made up of 12 amino acids. The germline V and J ends were trimmed by 3 bases and 2 bases, with 7 bases remaining between them. CDR3 in amino acids: CAWRQENYGYTF. CDR3 coding DNA: TGTGCCTGGAGGCAGGAAAACTATGGCTACACCTTC. Complete variable domain (other parts from reference TRBV30 and TRBJ1-2): SQTIHQWPATLVQPVGSPLSLECTVEGTSNPNLYWYRQAAGRGLQLLFYSVGIGQISSEVPQNLSASRPQDRQFILSSKKLLLSDSGFYLCAWRQENYGYTFGSGTRLTVV.

The chain links TRBV9 to TRBJ1-6; D is unclear. V dropped 5 bases and J dropped 0 bases, with 15 bases sitting between them. This CDR3 spans 17 amino acids. CDR1 is SGDLS, CDR2 YYNGEE, per germline. In DNA, the CDR3 is TGTGCCAGCAGTAATCTGGCGGGAAGCTCCTATAATTCACCCCTCCACTTT. It yields the protein CASSNLAGSSYNSPLHF.

CDR3 in DNA: TGTGCCAGCAGGGGGACAGGGGGTGAAGCTTTCTTT. This encodes CASRGTGGEAFF. This rearrangement joins TRBV28 to TRBJ1-1, with 11 bases that match TRBD1. Germline V CDR1 and CDR2: MDHEN, SYDVKM. The trim removed 6 bases at V and 7 bases at J, leaving 1 base unmatched. This CDR3 has 12 residues.

V gene TRBV3-1 (or the pseudogene TRBV3-2) combines with J gene TRBJ1-2; perhaps TRBD1 as D (5 bases). The CDR3 covers 13 residues. From germline, CDR1 is LGHDT and CDR2 YNNKEL (reference sequence). V lost 1 base to trimming and J lost 3 bases, with 6 bases between them. In DNA, the CDR3 is TGTGCCAGCAGCCAAGCAGGGTACTATGGCTACACCTTC. This sequence encodes CASSQAGYYGYTF.

This clone was observed a single time. The chain joins TRBV30 to TRBJ1-2, with 7 positions matching TRBD1. The V and J ends lost 0 bases and 4 bases, in that order; junction bases with no gene match: 2. Germline CDR1 is GTSNPN and CDR2 is SVGIG (reference sequence). The CDR3 totals 13 residues. The CDR3 coding sequence is TGTGCCTGGAGTGTACAGGGGTCCTATGGCTACACCTTC. It encodes CAWSVQGSYGYTF.

The rearrangement links TRBV30 to TRBJ2-6; perhaps TRBD2 as D (6 bases). V gave up 5 bases and J gave up 0 bases, with 14 bases separating them. This CDR3 has 16 amino acids. CDR1 GTSNPN and CDR2 SVGIG come from the germline V gene (reference sequence). CDR3 bases: TGTGCCTGGGTGCTGGGACTCGGCTCTGGGGCCAACGTCCTGACTTTC. Its protein product is CAWVLGLGSGANVLTF.

The gene calls are TRBV6-5 and TRBJ1-5, with D perhaps matching TRBD1 (6 bases). Trimming stripped 7 bases from V and 0 bases from J, with 13 bases between. The CDR3 is 15 amino acids. Germline CDR1 is MNHEY and CDR2 is SVGAGI. The CDR3 coding sequence is TGTGCCAGCATCCAACAGGGTCGTAGCAATCAGCCCCAGCATTTT. The encoded protein is CASIQQGRSNQPQHF.

The chain links TRBV5-1 to TRBJ2-7, with a possible D match to TRBD1 (6 bases). This CDR3 spans 14 amino acids. Germline assignment: CDR1 SGHRS and CDR2 YFSETQ. V lost 0 bases, J lost 2 bases, and 9 bases lay in between. The DNA of the CDR3 is TGCGCCAGCAGCTTGGGACAGGAACCCTACGAGCAGTACTTC. Translation: CASSLGQEPYEQYF.

The chain is built from TRBV7-8 and TRBJ2-3, with 11 bases lining up with TRBD2. Germline CDR1 is SGHVS and CDR2 is FQNEAQ. Germline trimming cut 2 bases from V and 4 bases from J; bases unmatched to any gene: 2. The CDR3 has 15 amino acids. CDR3: CASSLRLAGPDTQYF. The CDR3 region has the DNA TGTGCCAGCAGCTTAAGACTAGCGGGACCAGATACGCAGTATTTT.

The gene calls are TRBV10-3 and TRBJ1-2, with TRBD1 matching over 10 bases. Trimming took 7 bases from V and 7 from J; bases not matched to a gene: 6. The CDR3 runs 13 residues. Looked up from germline, CDR1 is ENHRY and CDR2 is SYGVKD. This CDR3 is CAIKGQGILGYTF. In nucleotides, the CDR3 is TGTGCCATCAAGGGACAGGGGATTCTTGGCTACACCTTC.

The chain couples TRBV19 to TRBJ1-2; 9 bases line up with TRBD1. V lost 5 bases, J lost 4 bases, and 11 bases stayed unmatched. In germline, CDR1 is LNHDA, CDR2 SQIVND (reference sequence). This CDR3 is 16 amino acids long. CDR3 coding DNA: TGTGCCAGTAGTGCCCGGGGACAGGGCCAAACCTATGGCTACACCTTC. As protein: CASSARGQGQTYGYTF.

The chain uses TRBV28 and TRBJ1-2, with 9 bases aligning to TRBD1. Germline V gene lookup returns CDR1 MDHEN and CDR2 SYDVKM. The ends lost 6 bases at V and 2 bases at J; junction bases unmatched: 10. CDR3 length: 16 amino acids. This chain's CDR3 is CASRSPQGQGNYGYTF. The DNA of the CDR3 is TGTGCCAGCAGGTCCCCCCAGGGACAGGGAAACTATGGCTACACCTTC.

The sample holds a few counts of this clone. V usage is TRBV28 and J usage is TRBJ1-4; D uncertain. The CDR3 length is 16 residues. V was pared by 3 bases and J by 4 bases, with 15 bases between. The germline V gene has CDR1 MDHEN and CDR2 SYDVKM. The CDR3 nucleotides are TGTGCCAGCAGTTTTTCTCAACCAGGTGATAATGAAAAACTGTTTTTT. This gives the protein CASSFSQPGDNEKLFF.

Concerning this clone: The sample contains more than one DNA sequence encoding this CDR3. V usage is TRBV27 and J usage is TRBJ1-2; 7 nucleotides line up with TRBD1. Per germline, CDR1 MNHEY and CDR2 SMNVEV (reference sequence). CDR3 length: 13 residues. V was pared by 3 bases and J by 8 bases, with 6 bases of the junction left unmatched. The CDR3 reads CASSLRQGYGYTF. The CDR3 DNA is TGTGCCAGCAGTTTGCGACAGGGCTACGGCTACACCTTC.

The CDR3 protein is CATSPQLGNSPLHF. In DNA, the CDR3 is TGTGCCACCAGCCCCCAACTAGGGAATTCACCCCTCCACTTT. This chain links TRBV15 with TRBJ1-6; unclear D gene. Looked up from germline, CDR1 is LNHNV and CDR2 is YYDKDF (reference sequence). Trimming cost V 5 bases and J 7 bases, with 12 bases left between them. This CDR3 region has 14 residues.

V is TRBV9 and J is TRBJ2-3; TRBD1 agrees at 12 bases. Germline V gives CDR1 SGDLS, CDR2 YYNGEE. The CDR3 contains 16 residues. V gave up 3 bases and J gave up 6 bases; unmatched junction bases: 8. The CDR3 loop is CASSATGQGAVDTQYF. In DNA form, the CDR3 reads TGTGCCAGCAGCGCCACGGGACAGGGGGCGGTGGATACGCAGTATTTT.

V gene TRBV2 combines with J gene TRBJ2-7; 7 bases are shared with TRBD2. J gave up 3 bases and V 2 bases, and 4 bases lay outside the gene matches. The germline gives CDR1 SNHLY, CDR2 FYNNEI. CDR3 length equals 14 residues. CDR3 nucleotides: TGTGCCAGCAGTGAAAGGGAGGGCGGCTACGAGCAGTACGTC. Protein sequence: CASSEREGGYEQYV.

The chain carries TRBV10-3 and TRBJ1-6, with 7 bases that match TRBD1. V shed 8 bases, J shed 6 bases, and the junction held 4 bases outside the gene matches. Per the germline V gene, CDR1 is ENHRY and CDR2 is SYGVKD. The CDR3 is 13 residues long. The CDR3 DNA reads TGTGCCATCGGGGGGACAGCTAATTCACCCCTCCACTTT. This gives the protein CAIGGTANSPLHF.

The V gene is TRBV9, the J gene TRBJ1-3; perhaps TRBD1 as D (5 bases). Trimming removed 4 bases at V and 4 bases at J, with 12 bases between. The CDR3 spans 14 residues. Germline CDR1 is SGDLS and CDR2 is YYNGEE. The CDR3 loop reads CASSPQGAGNTIYF. Written as DNA, the CDR3 is TGTGCCAGCAGCCCTCAGGGCGCGGGAAACACCATATATTTT.